Here is one T cell receptor beta chain with its context. Its antigen is still unknown. The data were taken from a study of shared clonotypes between healthy human individuals. Study outcomes and limitations: It was expected that sequencing depth would affect clonotype sharing among donors. Relative to their counterparts shared across all four donors, non-shared clonotypes exhibited diminished generation probabilities.

The naive CD8 fraction comprised CD45RO-negative cells positively selected for CCR7 and excluded terminally differentiated effector memory CD45RA+ cells. The authors ran the assay at deep level. Clones were read by immunoSEQ multiplex PCR, and TCRdb kept only the in-frame ones, dropping some. The data hold about 1,800,000 clones, with around 96% observed a single time. The germline V gene has CDR1 MNHEY and CDR2 SVGAGI. V dropped 1 base and J dropped 6 bases, with 12 bases sitting between them. The CDR3 length is 14 residues. The sample was naive CD8+ T cells sorted from blood. The chain links TRBV6-5 to TRBJ1-2; a possible D gene is TRBD1 (5 bases). The source of this sequence is a man between 18 and 35 years old in good health. The CDR3, as DNA: TGTGCCAGCAGTTACTACGGGGGACGGAATGGCTACACCTTC. It is translated as CASSYYGGRNGYTF.